This T cell receptor beta chain was observed in a study of T cells in localized non-small cell lung cancer. Regarding the study as a whole: Only one tumor region went through sequencing, so heterogeneity may still be there. Those with higher blood T cell density had longer overall survival. Appearing in adjacent lung were a median approximately 60 of the top 100 tumor clones. In uninvolved adjacent lung, T cell clonality reached its highest value, exceeding tumor.

Repertoires were generated with immunoSEQ multiplex PCR, while TCRdb's copy carries only in-frame clones and drops some. This table holds some 25,000 clones, approximately 83% found once. Worth noting for this clone: Its antigen is currently unknown.

The TCR was taken from a male donor aged 60 or over with stage II squamous cell lung carcinoma. The sequencing used peripheral blood, collected before any cancer treatment.

CDR3 DNA sequence: TGTGCCAGCAGCTACAGGGCTAGTGAGCAGTTCTTC. It specifies CASSYRASEQFF. The rearrangement joins TRBV5-5 to TRBJ2-1, with TRBD1 as a possible D gene (6 bases). The CDR3 has 12 residues. The V end lost 3 bases, the J end lost 9 bases, and 10 bases lay between the germline ends. The V gene's germline CDR1 is SGHKS and CDR2 YYEKEE (reference sequence). Full variable domain (remainder filled in from reference TRBV5-5 and TRBJ2-1): DAGVTQSPTHLIKTRGQQVTLRCSPISGHKSVSWYQQVLGQGPQFIFQYYEKEERGRGNFPDRFSARQFPNYSSELNVNALLLGDSALYLCASSYRASEQFFGPGTRLTVL.